This T cell receptor beta chain is drawn from a study of response to subunit inactivated influenza vaccine. General study results and limits: Each seasonal influenza vaccination recruits few new T cells, the authors suggested.

TCRdb reanalysed the RT-PCR reads using MiXCR and keeps one entry per CDR3 protein. The table lists almost 600,000 distinct CDR3 sequences, 12% to 15% of them singletons. This clonotype was detected a few times. Its antigen remains unidentified. This sequence was found in a man aged 45 to 65 who received an inactivated influenza vaccine. Sequenced material: PBMCs from blood, taken 11 to 12 days after vaccination.

The DNA of the CDR3 is TGTGCCAGCAGCTTAGAGGCAGGGATCACTGAAGCTTTCTTT. This codes for CASSLEAGITEAFF. V is TRBV7-9 and J is TRBJ1-1; tentative D call: TRBD1 (5 bases). There are 14 residues in the CDR3. Germline CDR1 is SEHNR and CDR2 is FQNEAQ (reference sequence). V was clipped by 1 base and J by 4 bases, with 10 bases between them. The full variable domain, completed using reference TRBV7-9 and TRBJ1-1, is DTGVSQNPRHKITKRGQNVTFRCDPISEHNRLYWYRQTLGQGPEFLTYFQNEAQLEKSRLLSDRFSAERPKGSFSTLEIQRTEQGDSAMYLCASSLEAGITEAFFGQGTRLTVV.